This entry features one T cell receptor (beta chain) sequence. Its antigen remains unidentified. Whereas donors were nominally healthy upon sampling, unrecorded immune exposures were probable. The PCR contained 60 Vbeta and 13 Jbeta primers. Method: immunoSEQ multiplex PCR; TCRdb's copy keeps in-frame clones and lacks some. The table lists fewer than 100,000 clones. This specimen belongs to a study of cytomegalovirus exposure and HLA in healthy donors. Study-wide context: A previous analysis identified 95 million to 120 million unique TCR beta sequences derived from 180 million or so T cells.

Notes on the study in general: The Asian-associated ancestry cluster reportedly had fewer N-insertions than the 666-donor mean in a later analysis. Among the CMV-associated chains, a few were confirmed in vitro as specific for CMV antigens.

Germline values: CDR1 SGHVS, CDR2 FNYEAQ. The CDR3 totals 15 residues. V shed 1 base and J shed 0 bases, with 10 bases lying between them. The sequenced sample consisted of PBMCs. This TCR was sampled from a man aged 50 to 59 in good health and CMV-seronegative. This chain joins TRBV7-6 and TRBJ2-7, with D unclear. The CDR3 DNA is TGTGCCAGCAGCTTAGTCGCACAGAACTCCTACGAGCAGTACTTC. It encodes CASSLVAQNSYEQYF.